What follows are 32 T cell receptor beta chains derived from one specimen sequenced in a study of blood T cell repertoires in COVID-19. The data were produced by immunoSEQ multiplex PCR, yet TCRdb's version contains in-frame clones alone and is incomplete. The sample has about 170,000 clones; around four fifths are singletons. Sequenced input: peripheral blood. The receptors come from a woman between 70 and 85 years old who had recovered from COVID-19.

The rearrangement joins TRBV30 to TRBJ2-1, with TRBD2 matching 15 bases. J lost 15 bases, V lost 2 bases, and 8 bases had no gene match. CDR1 and CDR2 from the germline V gene are GTSNPN and SVGIG (reference sequence). This CDR3 is 14 amino acids long. The CDR3 is CAWSLGLAGGRMFF. The CDR3 DNA sequence: TGTGCCTGGAGTTTGGGACTAGCGGGGGGCCGTATGTTCTTC.

This chain uses TRBV4-2 with TRBJ2-7; maybe TRBD2 (7 bases). This CDR3 spans 16 amino acids. CDR1 and CDR2 from the germline V gene are LGHNA and YNFKEQ. The V gene lost 1 base and the J gene lost 5 bases, with 18 bases spanning the gap. The CDR3 coding sequence is TGTGCCAGCAGCCAAGGGCTCGGGGGGCGAGGCAACGAGCAGTACTTC. This translates into CASSQGLGGRGNEQYF.

This clone was recorded once. The chain carries TRBV7-9 and TRBJ1-5; 9 bases are a match to TRBD1. The germline CDR1 and CDR2 sequences are SEHNR and FQNEAQ (reference sequence). This CDR3 has 14 residues. V was clipped by 5 bases and J by 9 bases; unmatched bases: 8. Here the CDR3 reads CASSGGQGPAPQHF. The CDR3 nucleotides read TGTGCCAGCAGCGGGGGACAGGGCCCGGCGCCCCAGCATTTT.

The table lists this clone with a count of one. The chain recombines TRBV7-9 with TRBJ2-1, with unresolved D. The CDR3 has 12 amino acids. The V end was cut by 3 bases, the J end by 5 bases, with 5 bases between. Germline lookup yields CDR1 SEHNR and CDR2 FQNEAQ (reference sequence). The chain's CDR3 is CASSFSNNEQFF. The CDR3 nucleotides read TGTGCCAGCAGCTTTTCCAACAATGAGCAGTTCTTC. Filled out from reference TRBV7-9 and TRBJ2-1, the complete variable domain reads DTGVSQNPRHKITKRGQNVTFRCDPISEHNRLYWYRQTLGQGPEFLTYFQNEAQLEKSRLLSDRFSAERPKGSFSTLEIQRTEQGDSAMYLCASSFSNNEQFFGPGTRLTVL.

The genes are TRBV30 and TRBJ2-1; 9 bases map to TRBD2. The V and J ends lost 8 bases and 6 bases, in that order; junction bases with no gene match: 8. Germline V gene data show CDR1 as GTSNPN and CDR2 as SVGIG (reference sequence). This CDR3 comprises 13 residues. The CDR3 region is CARRVAGVNEQFF. The CDR3 DNA is TGTGCCCGACGGGTAGCGGGGGTCAATGAGCAGTTCTTC.

The chain carries TRBV3-1 (or the pseudogene TRBV3-2) and TRBJ2-5; 8 bases are shared with TRBD1. The CDR3 has 12 residues. The germline CDR1 and CDR2 sequences are LGHDT and YNNKEL (reference sequence). V shed 4 bases and J 10 bases; nucleotides not matched to a gene: 5. The CDR3 region has the DNA TGTGCCAGCAGCCCCCCCGACAGGGGCCAGTACTTC. The encoded protein is CASSPPDRGQYF.

J is TRBJ2-6 and V is TRBV5-6; TRBD1 matches 7 bases. Germline V gene lookup returns CDR1 SGHDT and CDR2 YYEEEE. Trimming removed 4 bases from V and 0 bases from J; junction bases left unmatched: 10. The CDR3 length is 18 residues. CDR3 amino acids: CASSPRQGLSSGANVLTF. In DNA, the CDR3 is TGTGCCAGCAGCCCCCGACAGGGCCTCAGCTCTGGGGCCAACGTCCTGACTTTC.

The V gene is TRBV15, the J gene TRBJ2-1; D might be TRBD1 (6 bases). V was clipped by 0 bases and J by 3 bases, with 9 bases between them. Germline CDR1 LNHNV, CDR2 YYDKDF (reference sequence). The CDR3 has 15 amino acids. This CDR3 reads CATSRDLGGYNEQFF. CDR3 coding DNA: TGTGCCACCAGCAGAGATCTAGGGGGCTACAATGAGCAGTTCTTC.

The CDR3 sequence: CSASWGLAGETDTQYF. As DNA, the CDR3 is TGCAGTGCTAGTTGGGGACTAGCGGGAGAGACAGATACGCAGTATTTT. This chain joins TRBV20-1 and TRBJ2-3; TRBD2 matches at 14 bases. Germline V gives CDR1 DFQATT, CDR2 SNEGSKA (reference sequence). The CDR3 has 16 amino acids. Trimming cost V 3 bases and J 3 bases; bases outside gene matches: 5.

The chain carries TRBV6-5 and TRBJ2-1, with a tentative D call TRBD2 (5 bases). Germline-derived CDR1 and CDR2 are MNHEY and SVGAGI. The CDR3 is 15 amino acids. V was cut by 6 bases and J by 0 bases, with 12 bases left in between. The CDR3, as DNA: TGTGCCAGCAGAGTTAGCGCCACCTCCTACAATGAGCAGTTCTTC. Its translation is CASRVSATSYNEQFF.

This clone has more than one count but fewer than ten. The gene calls are TRBV5-4 and TRBJ1-5; weak D call: TRBD1 (6 bases). Trimming shortened V by 0 bases and J by 7 bases, and 14 bases separated the two germline ends. The CDR3 is made up of 15 amino acids. From germline, CDR1 is SGHNT and CDR2 YYREEE (reference sequence). The CDR3 loop reads CASSLDGRQGQPQHF. The CDR3 DNA reads TGTGCCAGCAGCTTGGACGGACGGCAGGGGCAGCCCCAGCATTTT. Filled out from reference TRBV5-4 and TRBJ1-5, the complete variable domain reads ETGVTQSPTHLIKTRGQQVTLRCSSQSGHNTVSWYQQALGQGPQFIFQYYREEENGRGNFPPRFSGLQFPNYSSELNVNALELDDSALYLCASSLDGRQGQPQHFGDGTRLSIL.

This clone appeared a single time. J is TRBJ1-4 and V is TRBV30; D might be TRBD1 (6 bases). Between the trimmed V and J ends, which lost 8 bases and 9 bases, there was a span of 25 bases. Germline CDR1 GTSNPN, CDR2 SVGIG (reference sequence). The CDR3 consists of 15 residues. This chain's CDR3 is CAGEPQGRLLKKLFF. CDR3 DNA sequence: TGTGCCGGGGAGCCCCAGGGGAGACTTTTGAAAAAACTGTTTTTT.

The sample holds a few counts of this clone. The CDR3: CASSAPDRDYGYTF. CDR3 coding DNA: TGCGCCAGCAGCGCCCCCGACAGGGACTATGGCTACACCTTC. J is TRBJ1-2 and V is TRBV5-1, with 7 bases lining up with TRBD1. V shed 4 bases, J shed 3 bases, and the junction held 6 bases outside the gene matches. There are 14 residues in the CDR3. Germline V CDR1 and CDR2: SGHRS, YFSETQ.

The chain combines TRBV5-1 with TRBJ1-5, with 7 positions matching TRBD1. The CDR3 spans 15 residues. Germline values: CDR1 SGHRS, CDR2 YFSETQ. Trimming at V came to 4 bases and at J to 5 bases, leaving 9 bases not matched to a gene. CDR3 DNA sequence: TGCGCCAGCAGCCCAGAGGGGACAGCCCATCAGCCCCAGCATTTT. Its translation: CASSPEGTAHQPQHF.

The chain is built from TRBV28 and TRBJ2-1; possible D gene TRBD2, 7 bases. The CDR3 covers 16 residues. The germline gives CDR1 MDHEN, CDR2 SYDVKM. Trimming left V 7 bases short and J 3 bases short, with 19 bases between. The CDR3 here is CASTRGGGWGYNEQFF. The CDR3 region has the DNA TGTGCCAGCACCCGCGGGGGCGGGTGGGGCTACAATGAGCAGTTCTTC. Together with reference TRBV28 and TRBJ2-1, the CDR3 gives the full variable domain: DVKVTQSSRYLVKRTGEKVFLECVQDMDHENMFWYRQDPGLGLRLIYFSYDVKMKEKGDIPEGYSVSREKKERFSLILESASTNQTSMYLCASTRGGGWGYNEQFFGPGTRLTVL.

The V gene is TRBV15, the J gene TRBJ1-2, with D perhaps matching TRBD1 (5 bases). Trimming shortened V by 4 bases and J by 6 bases, and 12 bases separated the two germline ends. This CDR3 comprises 13 residues. CDR1 is LNHNV and CDR2 is YYDKDF in the germline V gene (reference sequence). DNA of the CDR3: TGTGCCACCAGCATTTTCACAGGAAATGGCTACACCTTC. Protein: CATSIFTGNGYTF.

The chain has TRBV7-9 and TRBJ1-2; a possible D gene is TRBD1 (6 bases). The CDR3 is 14 amino acids. Germline CDR1 reads SEHNR; CDR2 reads FQNEAQ (reference sequence). V was pared by 4 bases and J by 8 bases, with 17 bases between. In DNA form, the CDR3 reads TGTGCCAGCAGCTCACTCCGGGACACCATAGGCTACACCTTC. This encodes CASSSLRDTIGYTF.

The chain uses TRBV5-5 and TRBJ2-5, with D maybe TRBD2 (5 bases). This CDR3 has 13 residues. Germline loops: CDR1 SGHKS, CDR2 YYEKEE (reference sequence). The V end was cut by 4 bases, the J end by 5 bases, with 12 bases between. The CDR3 loop is CASSPPGWETQYF. In DNA, the CDR3 is TGTGCCAGCAGCCCCCCGGGGTGGGAGACCCAGTACTTC.

This chain joins TRBV3-1 (or the pseudogene TRBV3-2) and TRBJ1-2; D may be TRBD1 (6 bases). Between the trimmed V and J ends, which lost 1 base and 7 bases, there was a span of 13 bases. Looked up from germline, CDR1 is LGHDT and CDR2 is YNNKEL (reference sequence). The CDR3 spans 14 residues. Here the CDR3 reads CASSQGGHGVGYTF. The CDR3 DNA reads TGTGCCAGCAGCCAAGGGGGGCACGGGGTTGGCTACACCTTC.

This chain uses TRBV10-2 with TRBJ1-1; D unresolved. Germline-derived CDR1 and CDR2 are WSHSY and SAAADI. Between the trimmed V and J ends, which lost 0 bases and 3 bases, there was a span of 14 bases. The CDR3 length is 16 residues. The CDR3 loop is CASSESPASWDTEAFF. The CDR3 nucleotides read TGCGCCAGCAGTGAGTCCCCAGCGAGCTGGGACACTGAAGCTTTCTTT.

The gene calls are TRBV9 and TRBJ1-5, with a possible D match to TRBD1 (5 bases). The CDR3 contains 16 residues. Germline lookup yields CDR1 SGDLS and CDR2 YYNGEE. V was pared by 0 bases and J by 5 bases, with 15 bases between. In nucleotides, the CDR3 is TGTGCCAGCAGCGTAGTAGGGAATTGGGGGGATCAGCCCCAGCATTTT. Encoded protein: CASSVVGNWGDQPQHF.

The rearrangement uses TRBV7-9 and TRBJ2-3; 9 nucleotides agree with TRBD1. The CDR3 extends over 15 amino acids. The germline V gene encodes CDR1 SEHNR and CDR2 FQNEAQ (reference sequence). The junction had 8 bases not matched to a gene; V was cut back by 5 bases and J by 5 bases. Here the CDR3 DNA reads TGTGCCAGCAGCCTTAGACAGGGGGGTGGAGATACGCAGTATTTT. This encodes CASSLRQGGGDTQYF.

The chain recombines TRBV7-2 with TRBJ1-4, with TRBD1 matching 7 bases. Germline values: CDR1 SGHTA, CDR2 FQGNSA. The length of the CDR3 is 13 residues. V lost 6 bases, J lost 8 bases, and 6 bases stayed unmatched. The CDR3 loop is CASSGQVSEKLFF. CDR3 nucleotide sequence: TGTGCCAGCAGTGGACAGGTCTCGGAAAAACTGTTTTTT.

This sequence joins TRBV9 and TRBJ1-4, with 9 nucleotides matching TRBD1. The CDR3 consists of 14 residues. Germline V CDR1 and CDR2: SGDLS, YYNGEE. Germline trimming cut 6 bases from V and 8 bases from J; bases unmatched to any gene: 8. The DNA for the CDR3 is TGTGCCAGCACCCCGGGACAGGGTGGAGAAAAACTGTTTTTT. This codes for CASTPGQGGEKLFF.

The rearrangement joins TRBV7-2 to TRBJ2-7, with D perhaps matching TRBD1 (6 bases). V shed 5 bases and J shed 0 bases, with 14 bases lying between them. The germline V gene encodes CDR1 SGHTA and CDR2 FQGNSA. The CDR3 runs 15 residues. The CDR3 sequence is CASSPQGRPSYEQYF. The DNA for the CDR3 is TGTGCCAGCAGCCCACAGGGCCGCCCCTCCTACGAGCAGTACTTC.

This chain uses TRBV6-5 with TRBJ2-7, with 8 bases identical to TRBD2. Germline V CDR1 and CDR2: MNHEY, SVGAGI. V shed 6 bases and J 1 base; nucleotides not matched to a gene: 8. There are 15 residues in the CDR3. CDR3 sequence: CASRVRSSGSYEQYF. The CDR3 DNA is TGTGCCAGCAGGGTGCGGTCTAGCGGGTCCTACGAGCAGTACTTC.

V usage is TRBV3-1 (or the pseudogene TRBV3-2) and J usage is TRBJ2-7; D may be TRBD2 (5 bases). This CDR3 spans 18 amino acids. The V gene's germline CDR1 is LGHDT and CDR2 YNNKEL (reference sequence). V was pared by 3 bases and J by 1 base, with 22 bases between. The CDR3 protein is CASSQQPGNDGWSYEQYF. The CDR3, as DNA: TGTGCCAGCAGCCAGCAACCGGGGAACGATGGGTGGTCCTACGAGCAGTACTTC.

The rearrangement links TRBV27 to TRBJ1-5, with 8 bases that match TRBD1. Trimming took 8 bases from V and 1 from J; bases not matched to a gene: 4. Germline CDR1 MNHEY, CDR2 SMNVEV (reference sequence). There are 14 residues in the CDR3. The DNA for the CDR3 is TGTGCCAGCGGTCGGACAGGGAGCAATCAGCCCCAGCATTTT. Residues: CASGRTGSNQPQHF.

The chain uses TRBV3-1 (or the pseudogene TRBV3-2) and TRBJ1-1; D is perhaps TRBD1 (5 bases). The CDR3 is 15 amino acids. Trimming stripped 1 base from V and 6 bases from J, with 15 bases between. Germline V gene sequence: CDR1 LGHDT, CDR2 YNNKEL (reference sequence). CDR3 DNA sequence: TGTGCCAGCAGCCAAGGGGGCAGTTCGTACGCTGAAGCTTTCTTT. It encodes CASSQGGSSYAEAFF.

In this sample, this clone turned up a few times. The genes are TRBV7-9 and TRBJ2-5; TRBD2 agrees at 11 bases. Germline lookup yields CDR1 SEHNR and CDR2 FQNEAQ (reference sequence). The CDR3 totals 14 residues. Losses at the gene ends were 5 bases for V and 4 bases for J; bases not matched to a gene: 3. CDR3 in amino acids: CASSPGLAGETQYF. The CDR3, as DNA: TGTGCCAGCAGCCCCGGACTAGCGGGAGAGACCCAGTACTTC.

J is TRBJ2-3 and V is TRBV21-1; TRBD2, the table's D call, lacks a check against the DNA. TRBV21-1 is tagged as a pseudogene. The CDR3 totals 19 residues. CDR3 nucleotides: TGTGCCAGCAGCACCAAAATGGTGGGGACTAGCGGGAGTGCAGATACGCAGTATTTT. Protein sequence: CASSTKMVGTSGSADTQYF.

V is TRBV29-1 and J is TRBJ2-5, with unresolved D. CDR3 length: 13 amino acids. In germline, CDR1 is SQVTM, CDR2 ANQGSEA. V gave up 4 bases and J gave up 5 bases, with 14 bases separating them. The CDR3 bases are TGCAGCGTTGGTGCCAGGTTTTTCGAGACCCAGTACTTC. Translated, it gives CSVGARFFETQYF. Filled out from reference TRBV29-1 and TRBJ2-5, the complete variable domain reads SAVISQKPSRDICQRGTSLTIQCQVDSQVTMMFWYRQQPGQSLTLIATANQGSEATYESGFVIDKFPISRPNLTFSTLTVSNMSPEDSSIYLCSVGARFFETQYFGPGTRLLVL.